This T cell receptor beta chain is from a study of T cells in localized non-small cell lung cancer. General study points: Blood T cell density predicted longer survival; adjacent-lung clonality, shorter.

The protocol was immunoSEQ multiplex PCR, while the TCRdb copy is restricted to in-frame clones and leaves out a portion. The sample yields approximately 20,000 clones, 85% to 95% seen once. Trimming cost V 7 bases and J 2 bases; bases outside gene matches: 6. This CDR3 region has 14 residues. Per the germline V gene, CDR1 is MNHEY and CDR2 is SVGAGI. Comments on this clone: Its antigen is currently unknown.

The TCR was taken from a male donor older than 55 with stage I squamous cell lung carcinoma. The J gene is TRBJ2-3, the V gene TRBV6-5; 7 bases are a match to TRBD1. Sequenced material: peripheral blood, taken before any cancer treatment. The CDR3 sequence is CASKQGFHTDTQYF. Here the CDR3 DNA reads TGTGCCAGCAAACAGGGGTTTCACACAGATACGCAGTATTTT.